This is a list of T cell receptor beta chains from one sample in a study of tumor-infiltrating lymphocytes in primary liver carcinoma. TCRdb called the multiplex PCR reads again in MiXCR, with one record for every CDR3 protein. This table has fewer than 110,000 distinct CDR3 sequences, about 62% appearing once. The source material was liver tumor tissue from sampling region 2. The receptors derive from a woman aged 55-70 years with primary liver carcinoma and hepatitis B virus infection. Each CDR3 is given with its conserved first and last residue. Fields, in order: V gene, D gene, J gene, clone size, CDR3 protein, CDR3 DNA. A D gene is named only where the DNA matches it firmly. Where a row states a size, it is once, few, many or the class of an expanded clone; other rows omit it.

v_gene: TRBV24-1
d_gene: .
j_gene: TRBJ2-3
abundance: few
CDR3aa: CATSDYGTPTDTQYF
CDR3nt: TGTGCCACCAGTGACTACGGAACCCCCACAGATACGCAGTATTTT

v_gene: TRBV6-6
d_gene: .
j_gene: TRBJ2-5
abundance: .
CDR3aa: CATRGGKRGYQETQYF
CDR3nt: TGTGCCACACGTGGCGGGAAGAGAGGCTACCAAGAGACCCAGTACTTC

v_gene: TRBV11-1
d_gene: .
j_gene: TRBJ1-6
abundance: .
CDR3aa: CASSSTKEGALHF
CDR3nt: TGTGCCAGCAGCTCTACGAAGGAAGGGGCCCTCCACTTT

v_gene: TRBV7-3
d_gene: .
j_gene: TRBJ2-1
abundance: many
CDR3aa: CASSLGAYNEQFF
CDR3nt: TGTGCCAGCAGCTTAGGGGCTTACAATGAGCAGTTCTTC

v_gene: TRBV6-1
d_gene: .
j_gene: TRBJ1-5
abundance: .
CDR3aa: CASSSGAFGNQPQQF
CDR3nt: TGTGCCAGCAGCTCCGGGGCTTTTGGCAATCAGCCCCAGCAATTT

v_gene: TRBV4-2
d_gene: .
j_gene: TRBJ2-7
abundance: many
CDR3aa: CASSQDEESYEQYF
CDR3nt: TGTGCCAGCAGCCAAGATGAAGAGTCCTACGAGCAGTACTTC

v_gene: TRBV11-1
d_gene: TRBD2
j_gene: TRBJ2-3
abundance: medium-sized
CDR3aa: CASSPSGRRTDTQYF
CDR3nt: TGTGCCAGCAGCCCTAGCGGGAGGCGTACGGATACGCAGTATTTT

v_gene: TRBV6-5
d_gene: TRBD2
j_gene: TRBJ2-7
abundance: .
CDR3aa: CASNRTSGSALDYEQYF
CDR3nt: TGCGCCAGCAACCGGACTAGCGGGAGCGCCCTGGACTACGAGCAGTACTTC

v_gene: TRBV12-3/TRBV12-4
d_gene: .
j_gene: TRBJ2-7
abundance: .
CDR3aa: CASSRRQAYEQYF
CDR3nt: TGTGCCAGCAGTAGGAGGCAAGCCTACGAGCAGTACTTC

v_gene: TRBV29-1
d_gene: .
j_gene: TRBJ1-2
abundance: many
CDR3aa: CSVEGADYGYTF
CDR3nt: TGCAGCGTTGAGGGGGCCGACTATGGCTACACCTTC

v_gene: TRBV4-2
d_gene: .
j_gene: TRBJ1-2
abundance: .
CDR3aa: CASSQVVTNYGYIF
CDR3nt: TGTGCCAGCAGCCAAGTTGTGACTAACTATGGCTACATCTTC

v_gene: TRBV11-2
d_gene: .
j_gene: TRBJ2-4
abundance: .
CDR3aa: CASSLDLWSSAKNIQYF
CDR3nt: TGTGCCAGCAGCTTAGATCTATGGAGCTCGGCCAAAAACATTCAGTACTTC

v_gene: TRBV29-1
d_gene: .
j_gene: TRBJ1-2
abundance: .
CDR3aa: CSVEAAGQTEGGYGYTF
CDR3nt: TGCAGCGTTGAAGCCGCGGGGCAAACAGAGGGCGGCTATGGCTACACCTTC

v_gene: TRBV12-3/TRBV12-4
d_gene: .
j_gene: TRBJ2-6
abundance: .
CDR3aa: CASSLLRAGANVLTF
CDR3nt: TGTGCCAGCAGTTTATTGAGAGCTGGGGCCAATGTCCTGACTTTC

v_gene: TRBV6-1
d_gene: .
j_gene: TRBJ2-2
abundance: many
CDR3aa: CASNYRDAGELFF
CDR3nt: TGTGCCAGCAACTACAGGGATGCCGGGGAGCTGTTTTTT

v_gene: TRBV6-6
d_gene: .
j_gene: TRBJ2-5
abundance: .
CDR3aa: CASTDSEARETQCF
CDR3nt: TGTGCCAGCACCGACAGTGAAGCCAGAGAGACCCAGTGCTTC

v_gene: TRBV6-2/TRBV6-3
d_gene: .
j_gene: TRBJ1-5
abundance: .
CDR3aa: CGSTYGGSNQPQHF
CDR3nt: TGTGGCAGCACTTACGGCGGTAGCAATCAGCCCCAGCATTTT

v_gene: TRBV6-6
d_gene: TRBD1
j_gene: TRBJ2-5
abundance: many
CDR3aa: CASSTKTGGLETQYF
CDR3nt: TGTGCCAGCAGTACAAAAACAGGGGGTCTAGAGACCCAGTACTTC

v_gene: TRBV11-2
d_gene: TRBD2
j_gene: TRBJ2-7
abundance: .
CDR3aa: CASSLDVPGLAPRNAYEQYF
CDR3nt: TGTGCCAGCAGCTTAGACGTCCCGGGACTAGCGCCTCGAAACGCCTACGAGCAGTACTTC

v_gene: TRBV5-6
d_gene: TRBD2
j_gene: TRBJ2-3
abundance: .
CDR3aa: CASGSEEGTSTDTQYF
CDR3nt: TGTGCCAGTGGGTCGGAAGAGGGGACTAGCACAGACACGCAGTATTTT

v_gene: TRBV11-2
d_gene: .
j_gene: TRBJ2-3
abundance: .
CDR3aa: CAISPGVASSTDTQYF
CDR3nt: TGTGCCATCAGCCCAGGAGTTGCTTCTAGCACAGATACGCAGTATTTT

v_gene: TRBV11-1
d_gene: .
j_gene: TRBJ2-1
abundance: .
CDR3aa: CVSGLESARYNEQFF
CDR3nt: TGTGTCAGCGGCTTAGAGAGCGCAAGGTACAATGAGCAGTTCTTC

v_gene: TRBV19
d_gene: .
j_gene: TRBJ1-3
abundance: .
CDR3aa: CASRIGDCLRGDTIYF
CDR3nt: TGTGCCAGCCGGATCGGGGACTGCCTTCGGGGAGACACCATATATTTT

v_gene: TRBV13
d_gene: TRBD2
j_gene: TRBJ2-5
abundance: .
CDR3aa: CTSSSSTSRETQYF
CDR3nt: TGTACCAGCAGCTCGTCGACTAGCAGGGAGACCCAGTACTTC

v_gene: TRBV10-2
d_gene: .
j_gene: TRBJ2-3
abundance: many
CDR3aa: CASSEGLSADTQYF
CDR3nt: TGCGCCAGCAGTGAAGGGCTTTCAGCAGATACGCAGTATTTT

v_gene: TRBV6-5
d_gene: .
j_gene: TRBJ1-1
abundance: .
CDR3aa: CASSYRGTTEAFF
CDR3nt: TGTGCCAGCAGTTACCGAGGGACCACTGAAGCGTTCTTT

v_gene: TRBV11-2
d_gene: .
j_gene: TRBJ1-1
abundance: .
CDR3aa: CASNARTAVNTEAFF
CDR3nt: TGTGCCAGCAACGCCAGGACGGCAGTGAACACTGAAGCTTTCTTT

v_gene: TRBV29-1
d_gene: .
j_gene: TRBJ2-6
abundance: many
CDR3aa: CSVRHGGAGANVLTF
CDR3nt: TGCAGCGTCAGGCACGGTGGGGCTGGGGCCAACGTCCTGACTTTC

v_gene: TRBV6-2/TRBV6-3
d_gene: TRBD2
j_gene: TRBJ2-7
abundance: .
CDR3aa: CDSSFALAGNSYEQYF
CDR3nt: TGTGACAGCAGTTTCGCCCTAGCGGGGAATTCCTACGAACAGTACTTC

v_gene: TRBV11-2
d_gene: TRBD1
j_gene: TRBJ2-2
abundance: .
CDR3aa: CASGLGYKGGQGRDIGELFF
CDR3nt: TGTGCCAGCGGCTTAGGGTATAAGGGAGGACAGGGTAGGGATATCGGGGAGCTGTTTTTT

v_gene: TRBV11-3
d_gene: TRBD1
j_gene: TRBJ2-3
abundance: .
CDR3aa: CASNSSSLDRGTDTQYF
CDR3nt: TGTGCCAGTAACTCTTCGTCCCTTGACAGGGGCACAGATACGCAGTATTTT

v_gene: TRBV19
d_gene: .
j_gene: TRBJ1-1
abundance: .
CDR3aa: CASKVVNTEAFF
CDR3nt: TGTGCCAGTAAGGTCGTGAACACTGAAGCTTTCTTT

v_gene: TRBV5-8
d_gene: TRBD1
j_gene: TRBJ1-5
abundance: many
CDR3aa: CASSLAPTDRGRHSNQPQHF
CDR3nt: TGTGCCAGCAGCTTGGCCCCTACCGACAGGGGGCGCCATAGCAATCAGCCCCAGCATTTT

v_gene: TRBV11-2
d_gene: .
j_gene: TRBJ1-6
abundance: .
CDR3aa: CASSLALDSTLHF
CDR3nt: TGTGCTAGCAGCTTAGCCCTGGACAGCACGCTACACTTT

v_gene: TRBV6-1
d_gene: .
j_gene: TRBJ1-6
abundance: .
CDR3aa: CASSPRRVPLPF
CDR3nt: TGTGCCAGCAGTCCCCGGAGGGTACCCCTCCCCTTT

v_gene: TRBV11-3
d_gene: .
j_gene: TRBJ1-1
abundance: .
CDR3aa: CASSQDGLKTVAFF
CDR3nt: TGTGCAAGCAGCCAGGACGGCTTGAAAACTGTAGCTTTCTTT

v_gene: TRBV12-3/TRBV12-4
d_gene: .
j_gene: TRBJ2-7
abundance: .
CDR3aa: CASSLGDRPAVSSYEQYF
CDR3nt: TGTGCCAGCAGTTTAGGAGACAGACCAGCAGTCAGCTCATACGAGCAGTACTTC

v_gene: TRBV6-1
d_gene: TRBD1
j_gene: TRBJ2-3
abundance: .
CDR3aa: CVSTRDRSGDTQYF
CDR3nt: TGTGTCAGCACCCGGGACAGGTCAGGTGATACGCAGTATTTT

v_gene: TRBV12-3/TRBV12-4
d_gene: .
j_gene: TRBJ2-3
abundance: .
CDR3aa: CASILGVRGPTDTQYF
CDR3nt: TGTGCCAGCATTTTAGGGGTTAGGGGACCCACAGATACGCAGTATTTT

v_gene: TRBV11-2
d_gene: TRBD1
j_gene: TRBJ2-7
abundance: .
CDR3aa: CTSSLVQGSTYEQCF
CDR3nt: TGTACCAGCAGCTTAGTACAGGGGTCCACCTACGAGCAGTGTTTC

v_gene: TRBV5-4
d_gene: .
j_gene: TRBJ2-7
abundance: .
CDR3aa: CVSSLGAGGYEQYF
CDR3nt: TGTGTCAGTAGCTTGGGGGCAGGGGGGTACGAGCAGTACTTC

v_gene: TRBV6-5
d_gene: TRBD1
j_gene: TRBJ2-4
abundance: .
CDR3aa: CASSSRGQASTKNIQYF
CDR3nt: TGTGCCAGCAGTTCCCGTGGACAGGCTTCAACCAAAAACATTCAGTACTTC

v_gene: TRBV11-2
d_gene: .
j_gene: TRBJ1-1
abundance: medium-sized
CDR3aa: CASSLGQATGEAFF
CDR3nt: TGTGCCAGCAGCTTAGGACAGGCGACGGGTGAAGCTTTCTTT

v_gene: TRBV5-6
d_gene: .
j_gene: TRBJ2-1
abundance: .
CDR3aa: CASRVVERPYDEQFF
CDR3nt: TGTGCCAGCAGAGTGGTAGAGCGGCCCTACGATGAGCAGTTCTTC

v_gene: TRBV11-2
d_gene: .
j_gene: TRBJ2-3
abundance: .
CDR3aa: CASSVELRGYTDTQYF
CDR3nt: TGTGCCAGCAGTGTAGAGCTCCGGGGCTACACAGATACGCAGTATTTT

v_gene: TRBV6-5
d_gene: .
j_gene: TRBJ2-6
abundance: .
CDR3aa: CASSQDSPLGGVNVLTF
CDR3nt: TGTGCCAGCAGCCAGGACTCCCCTTTAGGTGGGGTCAACGTCCTGACTTTC

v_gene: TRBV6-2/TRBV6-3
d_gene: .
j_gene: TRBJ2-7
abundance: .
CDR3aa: CASSPGVEQYF
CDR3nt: TGTGCCAGCAGTCCCGGGGTGGAGCAGTACTTT

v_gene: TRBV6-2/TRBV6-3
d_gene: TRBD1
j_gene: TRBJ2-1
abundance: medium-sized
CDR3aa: CASSYSMLTGGNEQFF
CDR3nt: TGTGCCAGCAGTTACTCGATGTTGACAGGGGGTAATGAGCAGTTCTTC

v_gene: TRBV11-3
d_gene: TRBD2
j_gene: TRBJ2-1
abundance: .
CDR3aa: CVCSDGQGGLAGGFNEQFF
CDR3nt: TGTGTCTGCAGCGACGGACAGGGGGGACTAGCGGGAGGATTCAATGAGCAGTTCTTC